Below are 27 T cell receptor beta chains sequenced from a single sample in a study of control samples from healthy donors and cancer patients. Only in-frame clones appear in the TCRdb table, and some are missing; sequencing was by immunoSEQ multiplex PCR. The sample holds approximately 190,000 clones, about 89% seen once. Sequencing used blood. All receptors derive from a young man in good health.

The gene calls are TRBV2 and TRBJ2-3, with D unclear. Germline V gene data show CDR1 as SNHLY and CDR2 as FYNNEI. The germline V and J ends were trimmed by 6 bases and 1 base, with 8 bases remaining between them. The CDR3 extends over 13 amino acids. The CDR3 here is CASRPARTDTQYF. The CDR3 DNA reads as TGTGCCAGCAGGCCAGCCCGCACAGATACGCAGTATTTT.

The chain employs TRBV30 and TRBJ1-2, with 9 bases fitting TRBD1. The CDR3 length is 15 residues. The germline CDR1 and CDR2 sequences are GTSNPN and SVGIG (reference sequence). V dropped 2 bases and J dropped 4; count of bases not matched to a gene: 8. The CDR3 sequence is CAWSLRDRVSYGYTF. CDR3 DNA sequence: TGTGCCTGGAGTCTCCGGGACAGGGTTAGCTATGGCTACACCTTC.

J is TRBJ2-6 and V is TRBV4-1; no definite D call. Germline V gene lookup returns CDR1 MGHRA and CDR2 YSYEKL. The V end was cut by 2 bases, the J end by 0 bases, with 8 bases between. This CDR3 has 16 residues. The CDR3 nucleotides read TGCGCCAGCAGCCAATCAGGTAGCTCTGGGGCCAACGTCCTGACTTTC. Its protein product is CASSQSGSSGANVLTF.

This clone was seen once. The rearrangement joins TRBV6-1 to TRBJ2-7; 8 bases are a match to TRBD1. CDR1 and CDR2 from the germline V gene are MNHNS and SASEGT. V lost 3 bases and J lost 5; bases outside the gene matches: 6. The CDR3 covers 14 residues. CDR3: CASSDKTGAHEQYF. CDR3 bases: TGTGCCAGCAGTGACAAGACAGGGGCCCACGAGCAGTACTTC.

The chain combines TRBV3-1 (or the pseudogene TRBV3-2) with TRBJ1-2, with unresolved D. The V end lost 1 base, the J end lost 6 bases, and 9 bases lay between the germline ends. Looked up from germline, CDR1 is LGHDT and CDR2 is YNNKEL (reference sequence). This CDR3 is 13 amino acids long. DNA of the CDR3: TGTGCCAGCAGCCAAGTAGGGATAGATGGCTACACCTTC. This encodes CASSQVGIDGYTF.

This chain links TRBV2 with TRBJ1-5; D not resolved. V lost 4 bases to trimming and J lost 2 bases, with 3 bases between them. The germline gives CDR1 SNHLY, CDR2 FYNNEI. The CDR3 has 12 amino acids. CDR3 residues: CASSGGNQPQHF. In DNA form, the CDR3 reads TGTGCCAGCAGTGGGGGCAATCAGCCCCAGCATTTT.

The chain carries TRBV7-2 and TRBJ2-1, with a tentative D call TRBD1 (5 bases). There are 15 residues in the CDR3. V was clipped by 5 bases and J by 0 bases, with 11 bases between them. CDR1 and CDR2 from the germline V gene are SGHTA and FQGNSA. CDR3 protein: CASSVQVSSYNEQFF. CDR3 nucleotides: TGTGCCAGCAGCGTACAGGTGAGCTCCTACAATGAGCAGTTCTTC.

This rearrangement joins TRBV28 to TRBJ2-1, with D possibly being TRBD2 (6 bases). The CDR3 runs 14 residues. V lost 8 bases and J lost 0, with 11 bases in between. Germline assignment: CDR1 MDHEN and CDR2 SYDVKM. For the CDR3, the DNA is TGTGCCAGCTTCGGCGGGGACTCCTACAATGAGCAGTTCTTC. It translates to CASFGGDSYNEQFF.

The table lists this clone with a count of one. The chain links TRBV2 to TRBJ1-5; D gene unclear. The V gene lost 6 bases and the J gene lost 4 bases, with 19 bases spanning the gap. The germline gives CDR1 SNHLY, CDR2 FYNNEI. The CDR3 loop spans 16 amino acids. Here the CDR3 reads CASRDELLSVNQPQHF. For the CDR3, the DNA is TGTGCCAGCAGAGATGAACTGTTGTCAGTTAATCAGCCCCAGCATTTT.

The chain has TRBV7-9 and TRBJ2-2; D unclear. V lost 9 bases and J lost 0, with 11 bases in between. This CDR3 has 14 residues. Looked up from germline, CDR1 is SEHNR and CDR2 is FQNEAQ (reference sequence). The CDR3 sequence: CARSGQANTGELFF. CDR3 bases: TGTGCCAGGTCCGGGCAGGCGAACACCGGGGAGCTGTTTTTT.

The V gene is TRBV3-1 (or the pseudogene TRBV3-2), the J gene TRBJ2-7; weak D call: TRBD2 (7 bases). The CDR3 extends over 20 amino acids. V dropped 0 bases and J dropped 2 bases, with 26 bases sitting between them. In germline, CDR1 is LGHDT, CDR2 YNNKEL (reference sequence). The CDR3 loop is CASSQDQAGRGGLHPYEQYF. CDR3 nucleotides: TGTGCCAGCAGCCAAGACCAGGCTGGGAGGGGGGGACTACACCCCTACGAGCAGTACTTC.

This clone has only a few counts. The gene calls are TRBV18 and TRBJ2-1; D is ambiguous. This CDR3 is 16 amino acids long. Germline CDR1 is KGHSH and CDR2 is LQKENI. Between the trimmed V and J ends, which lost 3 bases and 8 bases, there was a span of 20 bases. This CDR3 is CASSPGFSPLVDEQFF. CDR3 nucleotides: TGTGCCAGCTCACCGGGGTTTTCACCCTTAGTTGATGAGCAGTTCTTC.

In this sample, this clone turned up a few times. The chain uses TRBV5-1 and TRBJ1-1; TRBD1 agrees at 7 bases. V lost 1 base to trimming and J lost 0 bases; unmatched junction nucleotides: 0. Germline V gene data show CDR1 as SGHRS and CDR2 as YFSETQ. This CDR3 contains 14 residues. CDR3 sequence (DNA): TGCGCCAGCAGCTTGACAGGGGTGAACACTGAAGCTTTCTTT. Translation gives CASSLTGVNTEAFF.

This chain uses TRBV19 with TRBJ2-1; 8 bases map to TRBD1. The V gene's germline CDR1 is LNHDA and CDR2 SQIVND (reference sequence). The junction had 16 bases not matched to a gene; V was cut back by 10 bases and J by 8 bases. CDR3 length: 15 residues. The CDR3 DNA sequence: TGTGCCACCTCCTCCCTGGGGACAGGTCTCTATGAGCAGTTCTTC. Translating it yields CATSSLGTGLYEQFF.

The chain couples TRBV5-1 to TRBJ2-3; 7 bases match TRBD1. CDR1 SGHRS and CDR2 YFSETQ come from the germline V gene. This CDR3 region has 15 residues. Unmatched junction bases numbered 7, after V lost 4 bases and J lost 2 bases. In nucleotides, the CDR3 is TGCGCCAGCAGCAGTGGACAGGCGGCCACAGATACGCAGTATTTT. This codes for CASSSGQAATDTQYF.

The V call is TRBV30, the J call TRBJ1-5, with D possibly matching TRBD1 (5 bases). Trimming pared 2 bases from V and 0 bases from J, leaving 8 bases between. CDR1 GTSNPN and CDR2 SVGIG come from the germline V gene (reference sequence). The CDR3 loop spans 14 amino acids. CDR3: CAWSRGTSNQPQHF. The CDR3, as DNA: TGTGCCTGGAGTAGAGGGACTAGCAATCAGCCCCAGCATTTT.

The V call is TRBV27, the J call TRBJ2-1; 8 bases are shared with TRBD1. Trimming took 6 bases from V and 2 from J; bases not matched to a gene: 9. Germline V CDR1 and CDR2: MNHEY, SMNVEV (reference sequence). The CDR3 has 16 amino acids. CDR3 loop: CASRPTGTGTYNEQFF. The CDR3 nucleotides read TGTGCCAGCAGACCGACCGGGACAGGTACCTACAATGAGCAGTTCTTC.

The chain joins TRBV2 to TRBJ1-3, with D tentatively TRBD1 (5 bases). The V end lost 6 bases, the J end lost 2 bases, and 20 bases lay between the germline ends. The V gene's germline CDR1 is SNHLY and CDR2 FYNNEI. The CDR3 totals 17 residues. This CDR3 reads CASSSQGLVLAGNTIYF. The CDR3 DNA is TGTGCCAGCAGCAGTCAGGGCTTAGTATTGGCTGGAAACACCATATATTTT.

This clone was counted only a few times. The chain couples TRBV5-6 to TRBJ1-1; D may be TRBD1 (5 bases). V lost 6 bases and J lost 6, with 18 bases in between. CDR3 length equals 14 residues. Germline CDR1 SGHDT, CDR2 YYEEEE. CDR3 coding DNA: TGTGCCAGCATTTATCAAGGGGAGGTCGCTGAAGCTTTCTTT. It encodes CASIYQGEVAEAFF.

This CDR3 is CASSYHRGRTNEKLFF. As DNA, the CDR3 is TGTGCCAGCAGCTATCACAGGGGGAGAACTAATGAAAAACTGTTTTTT. The chain uses TRBV11-2 and TRBJ1-4; 8 nucleotides line up with TRBD1. V shed 4 bases and J 1 base; nucleotides not matched to a gene: 5. This CDR3 contains 16 residues. CDR1 SGHAT and CDR2 FQNNGV come from the germline V gene.

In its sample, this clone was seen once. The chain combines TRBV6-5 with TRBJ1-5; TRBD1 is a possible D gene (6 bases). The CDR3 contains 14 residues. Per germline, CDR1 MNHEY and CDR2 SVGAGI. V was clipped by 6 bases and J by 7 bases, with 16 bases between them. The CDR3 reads CASSRDTSPQPQHF. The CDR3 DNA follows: TGTGCCAGCAGCCGGGACACTTCGCCGCAGCCCCAGCATTTT.

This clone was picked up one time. The CDR3 coding sequence is TGTGCCAGCAGTGACGATCGGGGGCCCACAGATACGCAGTATTTT. It is translated as CASSDDRGPTDTQYF. V is TRBV6-4 and J is TRBJ2-3; D assignment may be TRBD1 or TRBD2 (6 bases each). V lost 2 bases to trimming and J lost 2 bases, with 11 bases between them. CDR1 MRHNA and CDR2 SNTAGT come from the germline V gene. The CDR3 runs to 15 residues.

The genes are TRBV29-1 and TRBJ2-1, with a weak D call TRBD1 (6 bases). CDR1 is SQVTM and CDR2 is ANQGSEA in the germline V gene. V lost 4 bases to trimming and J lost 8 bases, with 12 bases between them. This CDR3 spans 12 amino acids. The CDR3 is CSVGPRGDEQFF. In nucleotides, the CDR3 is TGCAGCGTTGGGCCCAGGGGCGATGAGCAGTTCTTC.

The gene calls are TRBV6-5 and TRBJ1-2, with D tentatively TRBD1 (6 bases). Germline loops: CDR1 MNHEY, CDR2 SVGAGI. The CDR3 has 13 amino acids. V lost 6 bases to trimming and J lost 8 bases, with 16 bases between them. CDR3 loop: CASSPDSYGGYTF. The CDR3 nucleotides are TGTGCCAGCAGCCCGGACAGTTACGGAGGCTACACCTTC.

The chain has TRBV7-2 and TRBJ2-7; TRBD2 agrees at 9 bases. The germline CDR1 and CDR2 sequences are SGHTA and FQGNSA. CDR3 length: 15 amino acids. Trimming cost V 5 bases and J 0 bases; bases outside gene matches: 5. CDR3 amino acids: CASSPAGGLSYEQYF. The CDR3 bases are TGTGCCAGCAGCCCAGCGGGGGGACTCTCCTACGAGCAGTACTTC. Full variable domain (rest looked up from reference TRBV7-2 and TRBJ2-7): GAGVSQSPSNKVTEKGKDVELRCDPISGHTALYWYRQSLGQGLEFLIYFQGNSAPDKSGLPSDRFSAERTGGSVSTLTIQRTQQEDSAVYLCASSPAGGLSYEQYFGPGTRLTVT.

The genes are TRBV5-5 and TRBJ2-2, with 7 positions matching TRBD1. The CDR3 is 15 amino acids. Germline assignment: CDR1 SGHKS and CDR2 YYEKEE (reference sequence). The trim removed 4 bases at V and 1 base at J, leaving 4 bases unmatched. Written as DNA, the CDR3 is TGTGCCAGCAGCGTCCGGGACAGGAACACCGGGGAGCTGTTTTTT. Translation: CASSVRDRNTGELFF.

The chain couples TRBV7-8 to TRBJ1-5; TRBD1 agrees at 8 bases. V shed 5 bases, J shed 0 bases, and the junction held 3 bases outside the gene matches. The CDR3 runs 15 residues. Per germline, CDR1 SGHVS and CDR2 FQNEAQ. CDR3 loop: CASSLGQASNQPQHF. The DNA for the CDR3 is TGTGCCAGCAGCCTGGGACAGGCTAGCAATCAGCCCCAGCATTTT.